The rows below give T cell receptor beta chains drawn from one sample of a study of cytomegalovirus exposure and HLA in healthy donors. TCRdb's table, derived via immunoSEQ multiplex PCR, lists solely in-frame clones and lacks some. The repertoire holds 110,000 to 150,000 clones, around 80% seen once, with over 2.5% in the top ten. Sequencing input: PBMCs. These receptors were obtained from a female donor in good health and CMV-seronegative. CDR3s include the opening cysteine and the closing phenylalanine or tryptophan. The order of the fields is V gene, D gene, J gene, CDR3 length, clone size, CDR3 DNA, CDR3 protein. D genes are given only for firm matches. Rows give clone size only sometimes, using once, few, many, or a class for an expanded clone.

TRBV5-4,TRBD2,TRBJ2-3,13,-,TGTGCCAGCACACGTGCGGGAGCAGATACGCAGTATTTT,CASTRAGADTQYF
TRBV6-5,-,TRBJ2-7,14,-,TGTGCCAGCAGTTCTCGCGGAGGGAATTACGAGCAGTACTTC,CASSSRGGNYEQYF
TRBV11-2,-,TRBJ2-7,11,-,TGTGCCAGCAGCAGCCCATACGAGCAGTACTTC,CASSSPYEQYF
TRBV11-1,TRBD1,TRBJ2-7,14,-,TGTGCCAGCAGCTTCGAGGGACAGCTCTACGAGCAGTACTTC,CASSFEGQLYEQYF
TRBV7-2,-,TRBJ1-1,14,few,TGTGCCAGCAGCTTTGGACAGACGAACACTGAAGCTTTCTTT,CASSFGQTNTEAFF
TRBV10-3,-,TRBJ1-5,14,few,TGTGCCATCAGGACCGAGGGGGAGAATCAGCCCCAGCATTTT,CAIRTEGENQPQHF
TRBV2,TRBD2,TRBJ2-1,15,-,TGTGCCAGCAGTGAAGGACTAGCGGGAGGTTATGAGCAGTTCTTC,CASSEGLAGGYEQFF
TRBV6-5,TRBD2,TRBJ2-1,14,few,TGTGCCAGCAGGTCACTAGCGGAGACTAACCGGCAGTTCTTC,CASRSLAETNRQFF
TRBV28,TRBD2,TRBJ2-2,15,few,TGTGCCAGCAAACGGGGGGGCATGAACACCGGGGAGCTGTTTTTT,CASKRGGMNTGELFF
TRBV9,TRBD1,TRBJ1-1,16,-,TGTGCCAGCAGCGTTGACCGGGACAGGGGGCGGACTGAAGCTTTCTTT,CASSVDRDRGRTEAFF
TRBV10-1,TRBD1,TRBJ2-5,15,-,TGCGCCAGCAGCCCGGGACAGGGGAATCAAGAGACCCAGTACTTC,CASSPGQGNQETQYF
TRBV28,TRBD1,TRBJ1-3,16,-,TGTGCCAGCAGTCCAACCTGGACAGGGGTTGGAAACACCATATATTTT,CASSPTWTGVGNTIYF
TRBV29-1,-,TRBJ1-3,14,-,TGCAGCGTTGAAGATCGGACAGCTCGAAACACCATATATTTT,CSVEDRTARNTIYF
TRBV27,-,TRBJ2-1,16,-,TGTGCCAGCAGTCCGACCGACAGTGCCCCTAGGTTTGAGCAGTTCTTC,CASSPTDSAPRFEQFF
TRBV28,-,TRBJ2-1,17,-,TGTGCCAGCAGTGGGGGCTCGGGGTACGGGGCCTACAATGAGCAGTTCTTC,CASSGGSGYGAYNEQFF
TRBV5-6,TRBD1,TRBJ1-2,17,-,TGTGCCAGCAGCTTGACTAAACGGGACAGGGGTGACTATGGCTACACCTTC,CASSLTKRDRGDYGYTF
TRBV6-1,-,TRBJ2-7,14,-,TGTGCCAGCAATCTTGACAGGAACTACTACGAGCAGTACTTC,CASNLDRNYYEQYF
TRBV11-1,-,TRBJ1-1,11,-,TGTGCCAGCAGCGCAGGGTTTCTTACTTTCTTT,CASSAGFLTFF
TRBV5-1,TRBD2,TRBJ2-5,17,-,TGCGCCAGCAGACAGGGACTAGCGGGAGACAAGGGGGAGACCCAGTACTTC,CASRQGLAGDKGETQYF
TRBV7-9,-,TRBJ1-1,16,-,TGTTCCAGCAGCTTGATTCGTTGGGCATTCAACACTGAAGCTTTCTTT,CSSSLIRWAFNTEAFF
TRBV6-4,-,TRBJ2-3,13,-,TGTGCCAGCAGTGCGGACACCCCAGATACGCAGTATTTT,CASSADTPDTQYF
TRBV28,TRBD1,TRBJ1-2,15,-,TGTGCCAGCAGTTTATGGGGACAGGGGGAGGTTGGCTACACCTTC,CASSLWGQGEVGYTF
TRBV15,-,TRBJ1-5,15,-,TGTGCCACCAGCAGAGGGGTGGAGGGCAATCAGCCCCAGCATTTT,CATSRGVEGNQPQHF
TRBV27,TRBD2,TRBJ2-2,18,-,TGTGCCAGCAGACGTCGGTCTAGCGGGAGCTCCAACACCGGGGAGCTGTTTTTT,CASRRRSSGSSNTGELFF
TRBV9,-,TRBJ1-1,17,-,TGTGCCAGCAGCTCCAAAGGGTGGGGGGATGTGAACACTGAAGCTTTCTTT,CASSSKGWGDVNTEAFF
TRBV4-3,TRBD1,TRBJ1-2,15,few,TGCGCCAGCAGCCAGGGGGACAGGGAAGGCTATGGCTACACCTTC,CASSQGDREGYGYTF
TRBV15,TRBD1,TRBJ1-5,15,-,TGTGCCACCAGAAGTCTAGATCCAACCGACAGGGCCCAGCATTTT,CATRSLDPTDRAQHF
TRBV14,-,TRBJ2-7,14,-,TGTGCCAGCAGCGAGGGCCGCGGAGCCTACGAGCAGTACTTC,CASSEGRGAYEQYF
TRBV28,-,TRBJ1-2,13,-,TGTGCCAGCACCCGAGACAGGAGCTATGGCTACACCTTC,CASTRDRSYGYTF
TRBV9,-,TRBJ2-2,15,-,TGTGCCAGCAGCCCTTTGGGGCAGAACACCGGGGAGCTGTTTTTT,CASSPLGQNTGELFF
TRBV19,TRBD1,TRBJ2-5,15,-,TGTGCCAGTAGTACCACCGGGACAGGGCAAGAGACCCAGTACTTC,CASSTTGTGQETQYF
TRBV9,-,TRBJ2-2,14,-,TGTGCCAGCAGCGTAGATTTAACAACCGGGGAGCTGTTTTTT,CASSVDLTTGELFF